This TCR beta chain comes out of a study of cytomegalovirus exposure and HLA in healthy donors. For this clone: Other DNA sequences within the sample encode an identical CDR3.

The PCR made use of 60 Vbeta and 13 Jbeta primers. Profiling relied on immunoSEQ multiplex PCR, and the TCRdb table lists in-frame clones only, not all of them. The table has more than 85,000 clones, around 80% seen once; the top ten hold around 2.1%. From germline, CDR1 is GTSNPN and CDR2 SVGIG (reference sequence). The CDR3 is 13 residues long. The ends were cut back, 3 bases at V and 0 bases at J, with 8 bases in the middle. The chain joins TRBV30 to TRBJ1-1; the D gene is possibly TRBD1 (6 bases). The sequencing input was PBMCs. This sequence originates from a man aged 30-40 years in good health and CMV-seronegative. The CDR3 DNA is TGTGCCTGGAGAAGGGGGTTGAACACTGAAGCTTTCTTT. The encoded protein is CAWRRGLNTEAFF.